This T cell receptor beta chain was sequenced for a study of T cells in Graves' hyperthyroidism and ophthalmopathy. Study results and caveats: Separating ophthalmopathy from stable hyperthyroidism was achieved by a 13 V-J model.

Comment on this clonotype: What it binds is unknown.

V was pared by 2 bases and J by 4 bases, with 16 bases of the junction left unmatched. The CDR3 sequence is 21 residues long. The germline V gene has CDR1 SEHNR and CDR2 FQNEAQ (reference sequence). RNA transcripts gave rise to amplified TCR beta CDR3 regions. First-round RT-PCR targeting the TCR CDR3 was performed with the HTBI primer set. TCRdb reprocessed the multiplex PCR reads with MiXCR, giving one entry per CDR3 protein. The data hold hundreds of thousands of distinct CDR3 sequences, with approximately 17% observed a single time. The J gene is TRBJ2-1, the V gene TRBV7-9; 14 positions agree with TRBD2. The sample taken for sequencing was blood. The sequence was collected from a woman under 30 with Graves' ophthalmopathy. Here the CDR3 reads CASSLTWTSGGIDGEYNEQFF. CDR3 DNA: TGTGCCAGCAGCTTAACATGGACTAGCGGGGGGATCGACGGCGAATACAATGAGCAGTTCTTC.